This T cell receptor (beta chain) was sequenced for a study of T-cell memory formation after mild COVID-19. General study results and limits: Researchers found some responding clones in pre-infection memory, a sign that cross-reactive memory joined. The authors left the SARS-CoV-2 specificity of second-wave clones peaking on day 37 unconfirmed. CD4/CD8 balance held among clones contracting day 15 to 85, and later expanders leaned CD4+.

The CDR3 is 12 residues long. Trimming shortened V by 1 base and J by 14 bases, and 14 bases separated the two germline ends. Germline values: CDR1 MNHNS, CDR2 SASEGT. In the case of this clonotype: Its target is not known.

Researchers used 5'RACE with constant-segment primers to make TCR alpha and TCR beta cDNA libraries that carry sample barcodes and UMIs. MiXCR, run by TCRdb on the 5' RACE reads, gives a single entry per CDR3 protein. This repertoire shows about 560,000 distinct CDR3 sequences, 20% to 25% found once; its top ten account for under 8.5%. The chain joins TRBV6-1 to TRBJ1-2, with unresolved D. The sample was PBMCs or a T cell subset sorted from them (not recorded which). The sequence derives from an adult woman who had mild COVID-19 (a few samples of this study predate the infection). Cell type and time point are not known. In DNA form, the CDR3 reads TGTGCCAGCAGTGAAGTGTCCGGGTTTTCGACCTTC. This codes for CASSEVSGFSTF.